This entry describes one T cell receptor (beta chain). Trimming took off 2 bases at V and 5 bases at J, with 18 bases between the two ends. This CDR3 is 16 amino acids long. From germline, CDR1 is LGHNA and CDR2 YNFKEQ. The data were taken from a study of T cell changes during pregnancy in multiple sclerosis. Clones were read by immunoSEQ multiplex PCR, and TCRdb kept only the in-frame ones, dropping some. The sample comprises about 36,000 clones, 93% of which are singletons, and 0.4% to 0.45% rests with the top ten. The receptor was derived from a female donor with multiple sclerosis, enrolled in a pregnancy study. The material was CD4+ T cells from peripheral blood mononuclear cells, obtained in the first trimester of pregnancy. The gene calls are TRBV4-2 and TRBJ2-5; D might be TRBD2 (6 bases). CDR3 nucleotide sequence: TGTGCCAGCAGCCAATCCGGAGGGACCCCGCGGGAGACCCAGTACTTC. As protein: CASSQSGGTPRETQYF.